This TCR beta chain is drawn from a study of cytomegalovirus exposure and HLA in healthy donors. CDR1 and CDR2 from the germline V gene are LNHDA and SQIVND (reference sequence). The CDR3 is 12 amino acids. V lost 8 bases, J lost 1 base, and 8 bases lay in between. Vbeta (60) and Jbeta (13) primers were used in the PCR. Only in-frame clones appear in the TCRdb table, and some are missing; sequencing was by immunoSEQ multiplex PCR. The sample lists some 180,000 clones; more than 75% were seen once. Sequencing input: PBMCs. The V call is TRBV19, the J call TRBJ1-1; D is possibly TRBD1 (5 bases). This receptor was obtained from a man aged 35 to 55 in good health and CMV-seronegative. The CDR3, as DNA: TGTGCCAGTGACGACAGGAACACTGAAGCTTTCTTT. This codes for CASDDRNTEAFF.